The next 29 T cell receptor beta chains were all read from a single sample in a study of CD8 T cells in ankylosing spondylitis. TCRdb reprocessed the 5' RACE reads via MiXCR and lists one record per CDR3 protein. Counted here are around 330,000 distinct CDR3 sequences, about 9.9% occurring once; the ten biggest clones make up roughly 9.5%. Sequenced sample: blood, either unsorted or a sorted T cell fraction (not recorded which). The receptors originated from a female donor with ankylosing spondylitis or in good health (not recorded which).

This clonotype was observed many times. The chain employs TRBV6-5 and TRBJ1-3, with no clear D. Germline CDR1 reads MNHEY; CDR2 reads SVGAGI. This CDR3 region has 15 residues. V gave up 2 bases and J gave up 0 bases, with 8 bases separating them. The chain's CDR3 is CASSYEGFSGNTIYF. Written as DNA, the CDR3 is TGTGCCAGCAGTTACGAAGGTTTCTCTGGAAACACCATATATTTT.

This clonotype was recorded a few times. The CDR3 reads CASSYSGQGAPNEQYF. The DNA of the CDR3 is TGTGCCAGCAGTTACTCTGGACAGGGGGCGCCGAACGAGCAGTACTTC. The chain combines TRBV6-2 or TRBV6-3 with TRBJ2-7; TRBD1 matches at 11 bases. The CDR3 is made up of 16 amino acids. CDR1 and CDR2 from the germline V gene are MNHEY and SVGEGT. J gave up 5 bases and V 0 bases, and 6 bases lay outside the gene matches.

There are many counts of this clonotype. The genes are TRBV3-1 and TRBJ2-7, with 8 bases that match TRBD2. This CDR3 has 13 residues. Losses at the gene ends were 11 bases for V and 11 bases for J; bases not matched to a gene: 17. Germline V gene lookup returns CDR1 LGHDT and CDR2 YNNKEL (reference sequence). CDR3 residues: CAAGQPGLDSKYF. The CDR3 bases are TGTGCCGCGGGGCAACCGGGACTAGATTCAAAGTACTTC.

This clonotype has at least ten counts. V is TRBV5-1 and J is TRBJ2-1; D ambiguous. The germline gives CDR1 SGHRS, CDR2 YFSETQ. Trimming left V 0 bases short and J 7 bases short, with 5 bases between. CDR3 length: 12 residues. The CDR3 sequence: CASSLERNEQFF. The CDR3 region has the DNA TGCGCCAGCAGCTTGGAAAGGAATGAGCAGTTCTTC. The full variable domain, in which reference TRBV5-1 and TRBJ2-1 provide the parts outside the CDR3, is KAGVTQTPRYLIKTRGQQVTLSCSPISGHRSVSWYQQTPGQGLQFLFEYFSETQRNKGNFPGRFSGRQFSNSRSEMNVSTLELGDSALYLCASSLERNEQFFGPGTRLTVL.

The chain combines TRBV7-9 with TRBJ1-2, with D unclear. V lost 1 base and J 1 base, leaving 13 bases between the germline ends. Germline-derived CDR1 and CDR2 are SEHNR and FQNEAQ (reference sequence). The CDR3 covers 16 residues. CDR3: CASSLEWGTDNYGYTF. CDR3 DNA: TGTGCCAGCAGCTTAGAGTGGGGTACGGATAACTATGGCTACACCTTC.

The chain recombines TRBV5-1 with TRBJ2-2; perhaps TRBD2 as D (5 bases). Germline V lookup: CDR1 SGHRS, CDR2 YFSETQ. Trimming shortened V by 4 bases and J by 0 bases, and 19 bases separated the two germline ends. CDR3 size: 18 residues. Here the CDR3 DNA reads TGCGCCAGCAGCCCGGGTCTGCGGCGGGCCCCGAACACCGGGGAGCTGTTTTTT. This gives the protein CASSPGLRRAPNTGELFF.

This clonotype was found many times. The chain joins TRBV5-1 to TRBJ2-5, with TRBD2 matching 9 bases. The CDR3 sequence is 18 residues long. Trimming at V came to 3 bases and at J to 3 bases, leaving 15 bases not matched to a gene. Germline CDR1 reads SGHRS; CDR2 reads YFSETQ. CDR3: CASSSVRITGLAKETQYF. In DNA form, the CDR3 reads TGCGCCAGCAGCTCTGTCAGGATTACCGGACTAGCGAAAGAGACCCAGTACTTC.

This clonotype was observed at least ten times. This sequence joins TRBV5-4 and TRBJ2-1; 8 nucleotides agree with TRBD2. In germline, CDR1 is SGHNT, CDR2 YYREEE (reference sequence). Germline trimming cut 0 bases from V and 3 bases from J; bases unmatched to any gene: 11. This CDR3 is 18 amino acids long. The CDR3 bases are TGTGCCAGCAGCTTGGGCCCTCAAGCGGGAGTCCGCTACAATGAGCAGTTCTTC. Translating it yields CASSLGPQAGVRYNEQFF.

The chain couples TRBV27 to TRBJ2-7; a weak D match, TRBD2 (6 bases). V was cut by 4 bases and J by 7 bases, with 20 bases left in between. The length of the CDR3 is 15 residues. CDR1 MNHEY and CDR2 SMNVEV come from the germline V gene (reference sequence). The CDR3 DNA is TGTGCCAGCAGTTCGTTCCGGGCAGCCGGGGGTGAGCAGTACTTC. Its protein is CASSSFRAAGGEQYF.

This clonotype was observed a handful of times. The CDR3 DNA reads TGTGCCAGCAGCCAGCACGGTGAGCAGTTCTTC. Amino acid sequence: CASSQHGEQFF. The rearrangement links TRBV6-2 or TRBV6-3 to TRBJ2-1; D remains unclear. From germline, CDR1 is MNHEY and CDR2 SVGEGT. The CDR3 extends over 11 amino acids. V gave up 6 bases and J gave up 9 bases, with 9 bases separating them.

Many counts were recorded for this clonotype. V gene TRBV12-3 or TRBV12-4 combines with J gene TRBJ2-2; TRBD2 might be the D (6 bases). The V gene lost 3 bases and the J gene lost 3 bases, with 11 bases spanning the gap. The CDR3 has 15 residues. The CDR3 DNA is TGTGCCAGCAGTTTCGCTAGCGCCGACACCGGGGAGCTGTTTTTT. Its protein product is CASSFASADTGELFF.

This clonotype was seen at least ten times. The chain uses TRBV29-1 and TRBJ2-5, with D perhaps TRBD1 (6 bases). V was cut by 7 bases and J by 6 bases, with 15 bases left in between. Germline CDR1 and CDR2: SQVTM and ANQGSEA. The CDR3 spans 12 residues. The CDR3 sequence: CSGLTGSKTQYF. DNA for the CDR3: TGCAGCGGCCTCACAGGGTCCAAGACCCAGTACTTC. The whole variable domain, remainder taken from reference TRBV29-1 and TRBJ2-5, is SAVISQKPSRDICQRGTSLTIQCQVDSQVTMMFWYRQQPGQSLTLIATANQGSEATYESGFVIDKFPISRPNLTFSTLTVSNMSPEDSSIYLCSGLTGSKTQYFGPGTRLLVL.

This sequence joins TRBV4-1 and TRBJ2-7, with TRBD2 identical over 8 bases. The CDR3 sequence is 18 residues long. Looked up from germline, CDR1 is MGHRA and CDR2 is YSYEKL. With 2 bases clipped from V and 3 bases from J, the junction kept 15 bases outside the gene matches. The CDR3 DNA reads as TGCGCCAGCAGCCAAAAAGCCCCCCGTGATAGCGGGAACTACGAGCAGTACTTC. It is translated as CASSQKAPRDSGNYEQYF.

This clonotype was seen ten or more times. The chain is built from TRBV6-5 and TRBJ2-5, with a tentative D call TRBD2 (6 bases). CDR1 and CDR2 from the germline V gene are MNHEY and SVGAGI. Trimming cost V 2 bases and J 0 bases, with 7 bases left between them. The CDR3 contains 14 residues. The CDR3, as DNA: TGTGCCAGCAGTTACGCGGGGAACCAAGAGACCCAGTACTTC. Amino acids: CASSYAGNQETQYF.

There are a few counts of this clonotype. The chain has TRBV20-1 and TRBJ2-7, with TRBD2 matching 12 bases. This CDR3 contains 14 residues. The J segment lost 9 bases and the V segment lost 7 bases, leaving 13 bases of the junction unmatched. CDR1 DFQATT and CDR2 SNEGSKA come from the germline V gene (reference sequence). The CDR3 DNA reads TGCAGTGTCCCAAATCAGACTAGCGGGAGAAGGCAGTACTTC. Residues: CSVPNQTSGRRQYF.

V is TRBV7-9 and J is TRBJ2-7, with D unclear. The CDR3 is 14 residues long. V lost 3 bases and J 7 bases, leaving 16 bases between the germline ends. Germline V gene data show CDR1 as SEHNR and CDR2 as FQNEAQ (reference sequence). The CDR3 sequence is CASSLVLSDREQYF. The CDR3 DNA is TGTGCCAGCAGCTTGGTCCTTTCTGATCGGGAGCAGTACTTC. Drawing the rest from reference TRBV7-9 and TRBJ2-7, the complete variable domain is DTGVSQNPRHKITKRGQNVTFRCDPISEHNRLYWYRQTLGQGPEFLTYFQNEAQLEKSRLLSDRFSAERPKGSFSTLEIQRTEQGDSAMYLCASSLVLSDREQYFGPGTRLTVT.

This clonotype was observed many times. J is TRBJ1-4 and V is TRBV7-2; D unresolved. The V end was cut by 0 bases, the J end by 14 bases, with 19 bases between. The CDR3 contains 15 residues. Germline CDR1 SGHTA, CDR2 FQGNSA. DNA for the CDR3: TGTGCCAGCAGCTTAGCGGTGGCACCGAAAGTCGAGCTGTTTTTT. Its translation is CASSLAVAPKVELFF.

This clonotype has at least ten counts. V gene TRBV27 combines with J gene TRBJ1-5; D is perhaps TRBD1 (6 bases). The V gene lost 8 bases and the J gene lost 6 bases, with 11 bases spanning the gap. The germline CDR1 and CDR2 sequences are MNHEY and SMNVEV (reference sequence). This CDR3 has 12 residues. This chain's CDR3 is CASDKGGQPQHF. The CDR3 DNA reads TGTGCCAGCGACAAGGGGGGTCAGCCCCAGCATTTT.

This clonotype occurred many times. This rearrangement joins TRBV18 to TRBJ2-7; TRBD2 is a possible D gene (5 bases). CDR1 is KGHSH and CDR2 is LQKENI in the germline V gene. The CDR3 sequence is 12 residues long. The V and J ends lost 3 bases and 7 bases respectively, with 10 bases between them. CDR3 coding DNA: TGTGCCAGCTCACCGAACGCGGGTGAGCAGTACTTC. Amino acid sequence: CASSPNAGEQYF.

The chain is built from TRBV6-2 or TRBV6-3 and TRBJ2-3, with D tentatively TRBD2 (6 bases). Trimming cost V 8 bases and J 0 bases, with 12 bases left between them. In germline, CDR1 is MNHEY, CDR2 SVGEGT. This CDR3 comprises 14 residues. The CDR3 reads CASRRGVSTDTQYF. The CDR3 DNA follows: TGTGCCAGCCGCCGCGGGGTCAGCACAGATACGCAGTATTTT.

Of note for this clonotype: Just one base apart from a much larger clone, this may be a read error. The genes are TRBV6-1 and TRBJ2-3, with D possibly TRBD2 on 6 matching bases. The length of the CDR3 is 13 residues. Germline V CDR1 and CDR2: MNHNS, SASEGT. The CDR3 DNA reads TGTGCCAGCAGGGCGGGAATCACAGATACGCTGTATTTT. Residues: CASRAGITDTLYF.

The table lists this clonotype with many counts. The rearrangement joins TRBV28 to TRBJ2-7; D is perhaps TRBD1 (6 bases). CDR3 length: 14 amino acids. Germline CDR1 MDHEN, CDR2 SYDVKM. Trimming stripped 2 bases from V and 3 bases from J, with 11 bases between. The CDR3 DNA reads TGTGCCAGCAGTTTACGAGGACAGAACTACGAGCAGTACTTC. This codes for CASSLRGQNYEQYF.

This clonotype was found a few times. This chain connects TRBV20-1 to TRBJ1-2, with D uncertain. Germline CDR1 DFQATT, CDR2 SNEGSKA (reference sequence). V was trimmed by 6 bases and J by 8 bases, leaving 19 bases between them. The length of the CDR3 is 13 residues. The CDR3 DNA reads TGCAGTGCCGACCTTCCGGGAACCTTGGGCTACACCTTC. This encodes CSADLPGTLGYTF.

The table lists this clonotype with many counts. The V call is TRBV6-5, the J call TRBJ2-2, with D uncertain. The CDR3 covers 14 residues. V lost 4 bases and J lost 5, with 11 bases in between. Germline assignment: CDR1 MNHEY and CDR2 SVGAGI. CDR3 in amino acids: CASSSTGKTGELFF. The CDR3 DNA follows: TGTGCCAGCAGTTCGACGGGCAAGACCGGGGAGCTGTTTTTT.

The genes are TRBV3-1 and TRBJ2-7, with D uncertain. This CDR3 has 16 amino acids. V dropped 0 bases and J dropped 0 bases, with 12 bases sitting between them. The germline V gene encodes CDR1 LGHDT and CDR2 YNNKEL (reference sequence). The CDR3 here is CASSQDLGPSSYEQYF. CDR3 DNA sequence: TGTGCCAGCAGCCAAGATCTCGGGCCAAGCTCCTACGAGCAGTACTTC.

This clonotype was seen at least ten times. The CDR3 region has the DNA TGCGCCAGCACCGGAGGTGTAGATCGGTTTAGCAATGAGCAGTTCTTC. Its translation is CASTGGVDRFSNEQFF. The chain joins TRBV5-1 to TRBJ2-1, with D possibly being TRBD2 (5 bases). The CDR3 is 16 residues long. Trimming cost V 6 bases and J 6 bases, with 22 bases left between them. From germline, CDR1 is SGHRS and CDR2 YFSETQ.

This clonotype has ten or more counts. The gene calls are TRBV5-1 and TRBJ2-7; 12 nucleotides align to TRBD2. The CDR3 spans 16 residues. Germline values: CDR1 SGHRS, CDR2 YFSETQ. V trimming: 3 bases; J trimming: 2 bases; junction bases outside the gene matches: 6. CDR3 protein: CASSSLPSGRAYEQYF. In nucleotides, the CDR3 is TGCGCCAGCAGCTCTTTACCTAGCGGGAGGGCCTACGAGCAGTACTTC.

The sample holds many counts of this clonotype. The chain uses TRBV20-1 and TRBJ1-1, with 7 bases that match TRBD1. V was pared by 6 bases and J by 4 bases, with 14 bases of the junction left unmatched. From germline, CDR1 is DFQATT and CDR2 SNEGSKA (reference sequence). This CDR3 spans 15 amino acids. The CDR3 loop reads CSAANRDSTPTEAFF. CDR3 sequence (DNA): TGCAGTGCCGCAAATCGGGACAGCACTCCCACTGAAGCTTTCTTT.

At least ten counts were recorded for this clonotype. The rearrangement links TRBV29-1 to TRBJ1-2, with 7 bases matching TRBD1. With V trimmed by 7 bases and J by 4 bases, 15 bases remained unmatched. Germline CDR1 is SQVTM and CDR2 is ANQGSEA. CDR3 length equals 15 residues. The CDR3 DNA follows: TGCAGCGCTGCCACCTTTATCCGGGACAGCTATGGCTACACCTTC. Its translation is CSAATFIRDSYGYTF.